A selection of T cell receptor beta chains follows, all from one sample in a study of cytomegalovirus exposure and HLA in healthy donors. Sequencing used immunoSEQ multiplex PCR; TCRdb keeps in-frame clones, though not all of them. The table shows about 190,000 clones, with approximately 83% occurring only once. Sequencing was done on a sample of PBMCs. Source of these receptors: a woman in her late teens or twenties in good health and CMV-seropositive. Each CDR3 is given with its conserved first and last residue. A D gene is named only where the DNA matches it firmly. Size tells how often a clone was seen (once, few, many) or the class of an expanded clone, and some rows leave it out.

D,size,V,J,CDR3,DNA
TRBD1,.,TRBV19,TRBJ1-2,CASSIGDRVNYGYTF,TGTGCCAGTAGTATAGGGGACAGGGTTAACTATGGCTACACCTTC
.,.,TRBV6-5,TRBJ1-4,CASRTTGSLNEKLFF,TGTGCCAGCAGAACTACAGGGAGCCTTAATGAAAAACTGTTTTTT
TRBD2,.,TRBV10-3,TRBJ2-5,CAISTSGGGETQYF,TGTGCCATCAGTACTAGCGGGGGGGGAGAGACCCAGTACTTC
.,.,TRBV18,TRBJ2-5,CASSPPGFTGQETQYF,TGTGCCAGCTCACCACCCGGGTTTACAGGCCAAGAGACCCAGTACTTC
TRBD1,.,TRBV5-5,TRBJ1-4,CASSLAGTGLTNEKLFF,TGTGCCAGCAGCTTGGCCGGGACAGGGCTCACTAATGAAAAACTGTTTTTT
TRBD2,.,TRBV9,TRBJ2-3,CASSAQLAGGTDTQYF,TGTGCCAGCAGCGCCCAACTAGCGGGGGGGACAGATACGCAGTATTTT
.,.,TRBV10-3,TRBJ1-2,CAIRGRGYGYTF,TGTGCCATCAGGGGAAGGGGCTATGGCTACACCTTC
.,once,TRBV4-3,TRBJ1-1,CASSQDAGMDTEAFF,TGCGCCAGCAGCCAAGATGCGGGGATGGACACTGAAGCTTTCTTT
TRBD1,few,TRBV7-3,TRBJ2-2,CASSADTRGGTGELFF,TGTGCCAGCAGCGCAGATACTCGGGGTGGGACAGGGGAACTGTTTTTT
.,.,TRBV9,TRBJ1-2,CASSVEVGANYGYTF,TGTGCCAGCAGCGTAGAGGTCGGAGCTAACTATGGCTACACCTTC
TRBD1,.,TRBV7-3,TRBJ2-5,CASSLGQGFRETQYF,TGTGCCAGCAGCCTGGGACAGGGGTTTAGGGAGACCCAGTACTTC
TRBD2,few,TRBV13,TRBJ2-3,CASSLRSGGPWGTDTQYF,TGTGCCAGCAGCTTAAGAAGCGGGGGGCCTTGGGGCACAGATACGCAGTATTTT
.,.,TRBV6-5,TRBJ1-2,CATKIGLGGYTF,TGTGCCACCAAGATAGGACTAGGGGGCTACACCTTC
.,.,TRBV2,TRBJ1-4,CAGRSTENEKLFF,TGTGCCGGTCGTTCGACAGAGAATGAAAAACTGTTTTTT
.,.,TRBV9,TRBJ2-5,CASSVAVLGVQETQYF,TGTGCCAGCAGCGTAGCAGTGTTAGGGGTACAAGAGACCCAGTACTTC
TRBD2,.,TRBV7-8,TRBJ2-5,CASRWDYRETQYF,TGTGCCAGCAGATGGGACTACCGTGAGACCCAGTACTTC
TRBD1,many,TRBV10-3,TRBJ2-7,CAISTGQGHLEQYF,TGTGCCATCAGTACGGGACAGGGTCATCTCGAGCAGTACTTC
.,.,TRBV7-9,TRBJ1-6,CASSFSQANSPLHF,TGTGCCAGCAGCTTCTCACAGGCGAATTCACCCCTCCACTTT
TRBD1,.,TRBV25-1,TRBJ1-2,CASSEFGQGGYGYTF,TGTGCCAGCAGTGAATTCGGACAGGGAGGCTATGGCTACACCTTC
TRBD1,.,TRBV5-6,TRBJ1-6,CASSLTTGGNSPLHF,TGTGCCAGCAGTCTAACGACAGGGGGTAATTCACCCCTCCACTTT
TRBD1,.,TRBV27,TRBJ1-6,CASNLQGYNSPLHF,TGTGCCAGCAATTTACAGGGGTATAATTCACCCCTCCACTTT
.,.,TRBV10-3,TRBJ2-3,CAISVGGTDTQYF,TGTGCCATCAGTGTAGGAGGGACAGATACGCAGTATTTT
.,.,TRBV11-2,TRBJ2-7,CASSLAVAPSYEQYF,TGTGCCAGCAGCTTAGCAGTCGCCCCCTCCTACGAGCAGTACTTC
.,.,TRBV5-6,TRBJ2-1,CASSLTPGNNEQFF,TGTGCCAGCAGCTTAACACCGGGTAACAATGAGCAGTTCTTC
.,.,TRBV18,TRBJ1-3,CASSPPSGSIYF,TGTGCCAGCTCACCACCTTCCGGGTCCATATATTTT
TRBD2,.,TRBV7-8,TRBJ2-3,CASSPRRGGWTDTQYF,TGTGCCAGCAGCCCAAGACGGGGGGGCTGGACAGATACGCAGTATTTT
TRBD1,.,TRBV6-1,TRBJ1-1,CASSATGGVAEAFF,TGTGCCAGCAGTGCGACAGGGGGCGTAGCTGAAGCTTTCTTT
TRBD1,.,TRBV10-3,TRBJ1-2,CAISESTGENHGYTF,TGTGCCATCAGTGAGTCGACAGGGGAAAATCATGGCTACACCTTC
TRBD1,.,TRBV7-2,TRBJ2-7,CASSRGTGSLEQYF,TGTGCCAGCAGCCGCGGGACAGGGAGCCTTGAGCAGTACTTC
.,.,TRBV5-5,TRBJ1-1,CASSLAGALGAFF,TGTGCCAGCAGCTTGGCAGGGGCTCTTGGGGCTTTCTTT
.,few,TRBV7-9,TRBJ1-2,CAGQRSNYGYTF,TGTGCCGGACAGCGCTCTAACTATGGCTACACCTTC